These T cell receptor beta chains were read from a single sample in a study of CD8 T cells in ankylosing spondylitis. Each CDR3 protein is one row after TCRdb ran MiXCR on the 5' RACE reads. The profile shows roughly 300,000 distinct CDR3 sequences, 8% of them singletons. What was sequenced was blood, either unsorted or a sorted T cell fraction (not recorded which). The receptor set was obtained from a male donor with ankylosing spondylitis. Each CDR3 is given with its conserved first and last residue. The D gene is left open where the match is weak. Part of the rows lack a size; the others show once, few, many or a class for expanded clones.

TRBJ2-5 TRBV7-9 . . CASSSGTETQYF TGTGCCAGCAGCTCGGGTACGGAGACCCAGTACTTC
TRBJ2-1 TRBV29-1 many TRBD2 CSVGASGMLVGLRNEQFF TGCAGCGTTGGGGCTAGCGGGATGTTGGTAGGGCTACGCAATGAGCAGTTCTTC
TRBJ2-2 TRBV5-1 few . CASSFGPRVDTGELFF TGCGCCAGCAGCTTCGGGCCGAGGGTTGACACCGGGGAGCTGTTTTTT
TRBJ2-5 TRBV7-2 . TRBD1 CASSPNRGREETQYF TGTGCCAGCAGCCCCAACAGGGGGCGTGAAGAGACCCAGTACTTC
TRBJ2-2 TRBV5-1 many . CASSLATVTGELFF TGCGCCAGCAGCTTGGCGACAGTCACCGGGGAGCTGTTTTTT
TRBJ1-4 TRBV11-2 . TRBD1 CASTHGTGVEKLFF TGTGCCAGCACTCATGGGACAGGGGTTGAAAAACTGTTTTTT
TRBJ1-1 TRBV20-1 many . CSILGPFMNTEAFF TGCAGCATTTTAGGGCCGTTCATGAACACTGAAGCTTTCTTT
TRBJ1-5 TRBV7-2 . . CASSPGGAGRFNQPQHF TGTGCCAGCAGCCCCGGGGGGGCCGGGCGCTTCAATCAGCCCCAGCATTTT
TRBJ2-7 TRBV29-1 few TRBD1 CSVEIDRGTTYEQYF TGCAGCGTTGAAATCGACAGGGGAACCACCTACGAGCAGTACTTC
TRBJ2-2 TRBV5-1 many TRBD1 CASSWTGSQGTGELFF TGCGCCAGCAGCTGGACAGGGAGCCAGGGAACCGGGGAGCTGTTTTTT
TRBJ2-7 TRBV28 . . CASRPPLDRNYEQYF TGTGCCAGCAGACCCCCTCTGGACAGAAACTACGAGCAGTACTTC
TRBJ2-5 TRBV14 . . CASSPSRQGQETQYF TGTGCCAGCAGCCCTTCGCGGCAGGGTCAAGAGACCCAGTACTTC
TRBJ1-1 TRBV4-1 . . CASSQGTGTQGKAFF TGCGCCAGCAGCCAAGGAACCGGGACACAAGGGAAGGCTTTCTTT
TRBJ2-1 TRBV3-1 . . CASSQEAPGHEQFF TGTGCCAGCAGCCAAGAAGCCCCGGGCCATGAGCAGTTCTTC
TRBJ1-1 TRBV20-1 few . CSASREKGWSTEAFF TGCAGTGCTAGTAGGGAGAAGGGATGGTCCACTGAAGCTTTCTTT
TRBJ1-1 TRBV28 few TRBD1 CASSQGAEWTEAFF TGTGCCAGCAGCCAGGGGGCAGAGTGGACTGAAGCTTTCTTT
TRBJ2-7 TRBV29-1 many . CSVEDERDEQYF TGCAGCGTTGAAGATGAACGTGACGAGCAGTACTTC
TRBJ1-2 TRBV2 many . CASSPLSGSYGYTF TGTGCCAGCAGCCCCCTGTCGGGCAGCTATGGCTACACCTTC
TRBJ2-7 TRBV12-3/TRBV12-4 many TRBD1 CASSKGQFGYEQYF TGTGCCAGCAGTAAGGGACAGTTCGGCTACGAGCAGTACTTC
TRBJ2-7 TRBV9 few . CASSLTWGAPYEQYF TGTGCCAGCAGCCTCACGTGGGGGGCCCCCTACGAGCAGTACTTC
TRBJ1-2 TRBV18 . . CASSPPREGYGYTF TGTGCCAGCTCACCACCGAGGGAGGGGTATGGCTACACCTTC
TRBJ2-6 TRBV6-5 . . CASSYVGANVLTF TGTGCCAGCAGTTACGTGGGGGCCAACGTCCTGACTTTC
TRBJ2-3 TRBV7-2 . . CASSLGHPSTDTQYF TGTGCCAGCAGCTTAGGGCATCCTAGCACAGATACGCAGTATTTT
TRBJ1-5 TRBV5-1 . TRBD1 CASSLEPTGGRGQPQHF TGCGCCAGCAGCCTGGAACCGACAGGGGGGAGAGGGCAGCCCCAGCATTTT
TRBJ2-1 TRBV2 many . CASSGDPNLYNEQFF TGTGCCAGCAGTGGGGACCCCAACCTCTACAATGAGCAGTTCTTC
TRBJ2-1 TRBV5-1 . . CASSSDFGQPSYNEQFF TGCGCCAGCAGCTCAGACTTCGGACAGCCCTCCTACAATGAGCAGTTCTTC
TRBJ1-2 TRBV5-6 . . CASSYGGNYGYTF TGTGCCAGCAGCTATGGAGGGAACTATGGCTACACCTTC
TRBJ1-1 TRBV5-1 many . CASRLGSLNTEAFF TGCGCCAGCAGACTGGGGAGTTTGAACACTGAAGCTTTCTTT
TRBJ2-4 TRBV10-3 many . CATYEDSKNIQYF TGTGCCACCTATGAGGATTCCAAAAACATTCAGTACTTC
TRBJ2-3 TRBV4-2 many TRBD2 CASSPGLAGVADTQYF TGTGCCAGCAGCCCGGGACTAGCGGGAGTGGCGGATACGCAGTATTTT
TRBJ2-5 TRBV5-1 . TRBD1 CASSYRGRAETQYF TGCGCCAGCAGCTACAGGGGGCGCGCGGAGACCCAGTACTTC
TRBJ1-2 TRBV20-1 . . CSASLRGISNYGYTF TGCAGTGCTAGCCTTCGGGGGATCTCTAACTATGGCTACACCTTC
TRBJ2-5 TRBV2 few . CASRLTETQYF TGTGCCAGCCGGCTAACGGAGACCCAGTACTTC
TRBJ2-2 TRBV9 many . CASSVPRGDDTGELFF TGTGCCAGCAGCGTACCCCGAGGGGACGACACCGGGGAGCTGTTTTTT
TRBJ2-1 TRBV4-3 . . CASSSRVEGPHEQFF TGCGCCAGCAGCTCTCGGGTGGAGGGTCCCCATGAGCAGTTCTTC
TRBJ1-5 TRBV18 . . CASSPPDNPSWPQHF TGTGCCAGCTCACCACCTGACAACCCGAGTTGGCCCCAGCATTTT
TRBJ2-1 TRBV10-1 few . CASSETLGGEQFF TGCGCCAGCAGTGAAACCCTCGGGGGTGAGCAGTTCTTC
TRBJ2-3 TRBV7-8 many . CASSLAGLSGDTQYF TGTGCCAGCAGCTTAGCCGGGTTGTCGGGAGATACGCAGTATTTT
TRBJ2-7 TRBV9 . . CASSAGDLHSEQYF TGTGCCAGCAGCGCAGGGGACTTACATTCCGAGCAGTACTTC
TRBJ2-6 TRBV5-1 few . CASSPDSAGANVLTF TGCGCCAGCAGCCCGGACTCTGCTGGGGCCAACGTCCTGACTTTC
TRBJ2-5 TRBV3-1 . TRBD1 CASSQMGLWTGNQETQYF TGTGCCAGCAGCCAAATGGGCCTTTGGACAGGGAACCAAGAGACCCAGTACTTC
TRBJ2-1 TRBV7-9 many . CASSPRDHSSYNEQFF TGTGCCAGCAGCCCTCGAGACCACAGCTCCTACAATGAGCAGTTCTTC
TRBJ1-2 TRBV10-3 many . CAIRDTGTEVYGYTF TGTGCCATCAGGGATACCGGGACCGAAGTCTATGGCTACACCTTC